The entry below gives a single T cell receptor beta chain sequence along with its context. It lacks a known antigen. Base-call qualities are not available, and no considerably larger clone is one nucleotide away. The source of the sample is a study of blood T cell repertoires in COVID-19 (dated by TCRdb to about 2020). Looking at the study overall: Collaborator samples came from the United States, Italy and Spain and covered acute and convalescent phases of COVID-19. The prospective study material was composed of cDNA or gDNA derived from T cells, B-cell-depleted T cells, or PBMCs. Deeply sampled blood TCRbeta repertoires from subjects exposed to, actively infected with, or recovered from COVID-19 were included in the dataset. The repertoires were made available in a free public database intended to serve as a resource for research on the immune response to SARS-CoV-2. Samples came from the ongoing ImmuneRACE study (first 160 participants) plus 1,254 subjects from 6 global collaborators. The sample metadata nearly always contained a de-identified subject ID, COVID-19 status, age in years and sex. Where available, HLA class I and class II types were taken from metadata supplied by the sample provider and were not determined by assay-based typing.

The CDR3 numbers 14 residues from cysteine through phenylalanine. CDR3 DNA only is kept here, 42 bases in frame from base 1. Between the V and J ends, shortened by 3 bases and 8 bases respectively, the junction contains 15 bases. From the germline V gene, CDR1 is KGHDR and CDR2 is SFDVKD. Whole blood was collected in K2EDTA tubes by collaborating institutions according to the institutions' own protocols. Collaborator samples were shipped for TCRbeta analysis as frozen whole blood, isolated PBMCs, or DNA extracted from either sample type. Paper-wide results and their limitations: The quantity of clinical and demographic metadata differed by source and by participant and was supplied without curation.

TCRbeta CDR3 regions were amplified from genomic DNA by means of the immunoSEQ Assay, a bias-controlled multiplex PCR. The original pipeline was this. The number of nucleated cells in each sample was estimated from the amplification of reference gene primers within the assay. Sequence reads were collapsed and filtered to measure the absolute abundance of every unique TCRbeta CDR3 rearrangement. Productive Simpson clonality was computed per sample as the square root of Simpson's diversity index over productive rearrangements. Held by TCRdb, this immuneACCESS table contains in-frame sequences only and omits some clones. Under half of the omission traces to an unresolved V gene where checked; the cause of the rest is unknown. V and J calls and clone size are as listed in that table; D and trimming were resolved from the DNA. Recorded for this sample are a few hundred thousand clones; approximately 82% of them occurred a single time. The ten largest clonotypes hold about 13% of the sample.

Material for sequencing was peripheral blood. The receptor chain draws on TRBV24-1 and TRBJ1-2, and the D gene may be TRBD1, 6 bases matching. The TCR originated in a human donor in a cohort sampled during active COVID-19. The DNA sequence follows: TGTGCCACCAGTGATGCAGGGGCACCAGGCGGCTACACCTTC. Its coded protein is CATSDAGAPGGYTF.